This entry is about one TCR beta chain. The entry originates in a study of T cell changes during pregnancy in multiple sclerosis. Sequencing was performed with immunoSEQ multiplex PCR; in TCRdb, only in-frame clones are kept and a portion is missing. The sample consists of around 36,000 clones, approximately 92% of them appearing once. CDR3 length equals 16 residues. Germline CDR1 is MGHRA and CDR2 is YSYEKL. V lost 3 bases, J lost 2 bases, and 16 bases lay in between. The sample in question was CD4+ T cells from peripheral blood mononuclear cells, obtained in the third trimester of pregnancy. The genes are TRBV4-1 and TRBJ2-5; the D gene is possibly TRBD2 (6 bases). The sequence derives from a female donor with multiple sclerosis, enrolled in a pregnancy study. DNA of the CDR3: TGCGCCAGCAGCCAGATCCCCGGGACTTCTCAAGAGACCCAGTACTTC. It codes for CASSQIPGTSQETQYF.